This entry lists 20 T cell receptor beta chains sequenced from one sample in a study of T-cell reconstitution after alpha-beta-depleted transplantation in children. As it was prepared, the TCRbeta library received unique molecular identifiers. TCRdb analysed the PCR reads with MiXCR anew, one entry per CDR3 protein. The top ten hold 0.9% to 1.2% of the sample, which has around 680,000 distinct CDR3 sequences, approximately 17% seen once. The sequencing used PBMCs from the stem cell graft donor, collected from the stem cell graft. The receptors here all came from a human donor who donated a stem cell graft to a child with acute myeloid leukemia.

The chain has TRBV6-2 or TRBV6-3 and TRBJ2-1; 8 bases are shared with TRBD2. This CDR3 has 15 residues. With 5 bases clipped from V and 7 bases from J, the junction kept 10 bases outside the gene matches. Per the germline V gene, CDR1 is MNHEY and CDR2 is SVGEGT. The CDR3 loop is CASSNPGLGSNEQFF. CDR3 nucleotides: TGTGCCAGCAGTAACCCGGGACTAGGCTCAAATGAGCAGTTCTTC.

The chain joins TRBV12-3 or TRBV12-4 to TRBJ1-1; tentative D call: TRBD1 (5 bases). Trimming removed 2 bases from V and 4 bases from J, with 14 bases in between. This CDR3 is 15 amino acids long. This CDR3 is CASSLSPTQGTEAFF. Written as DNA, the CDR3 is TGTGCCAGCAGTTTATCGCCCACCCAGGGCACTGAAGCTTTCTTT.

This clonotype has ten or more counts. CDR3 DNA sequence: TGCAGCGTTACGAGGGACAGATACGAGCAGTACTTC. Protein sequence: CSVTRDRYEQYF. This chain links TRBV29-1 with TRBJ2-7; 7 bases align to TRBD1. This CDR3 region has 12 residues. J gave up 4 bases and V 5 bases, and 5 bases lay outside the gene matches. The germline V gene has CDR1 SQVTM and CDR2 ANQGSEA.

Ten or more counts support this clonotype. The CDR3 bases are TGTGCCACCAGCAGCGAACAGGGGTTTTTGGAGACCCAGTACTTC. Translated, it gives CATSSEQGFLETQYF. The genes are TRBV15 and TRBJ2-5; 7 bases match TRBD1. CDR3 length: 15 amino acids. Germline trimming cut 3 bases from V and 5 bases from J; bases unmatched to any gene: 9. Germline V gives CDR1 LNHNV, CDR2 YYDKDF (reference sequence).

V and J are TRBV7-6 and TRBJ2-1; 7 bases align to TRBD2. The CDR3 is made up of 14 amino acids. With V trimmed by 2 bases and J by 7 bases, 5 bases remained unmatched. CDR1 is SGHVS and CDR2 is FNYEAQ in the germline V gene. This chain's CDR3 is CASSLLAGRNEQFF. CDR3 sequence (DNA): TGTGCCAGCAGCTTATTAGCGGGTCGAAATGAGCAGTTCTTC.

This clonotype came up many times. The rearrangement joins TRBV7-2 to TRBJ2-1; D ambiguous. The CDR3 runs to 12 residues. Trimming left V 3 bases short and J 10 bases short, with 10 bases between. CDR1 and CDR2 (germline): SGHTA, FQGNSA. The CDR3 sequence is CASSFSTREQFF. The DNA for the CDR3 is TGTGCCAGCAGCTTTAGTACTCGGGAGCAGTTCTTC.

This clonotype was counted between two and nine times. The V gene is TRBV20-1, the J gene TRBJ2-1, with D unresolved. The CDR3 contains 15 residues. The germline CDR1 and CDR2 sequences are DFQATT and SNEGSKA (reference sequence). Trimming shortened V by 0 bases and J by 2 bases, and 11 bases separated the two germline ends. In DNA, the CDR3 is TGCAGTGCTAGAGATCCGGACGTCGCCTACAATGAGCAGTTCTTC. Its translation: CSARDPDVAYNEQFF.

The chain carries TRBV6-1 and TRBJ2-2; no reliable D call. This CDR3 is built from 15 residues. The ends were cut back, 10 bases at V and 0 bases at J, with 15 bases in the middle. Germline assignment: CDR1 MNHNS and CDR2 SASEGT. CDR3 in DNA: TGTGCCATTTCCCAGGTCGCAGCGAACACCGGGGAGCTGTTTTTT. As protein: CAISQVAANTGELFF.

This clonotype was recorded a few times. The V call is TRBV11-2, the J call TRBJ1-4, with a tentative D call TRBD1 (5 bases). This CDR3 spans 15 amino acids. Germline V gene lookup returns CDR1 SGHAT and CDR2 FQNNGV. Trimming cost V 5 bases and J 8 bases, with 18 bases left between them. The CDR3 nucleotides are TGTGCCAGCAGCCTTACCACTGGGGGAGGAGAAAAACTGTTTTTT. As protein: CASSLTTGGGEKLFF.

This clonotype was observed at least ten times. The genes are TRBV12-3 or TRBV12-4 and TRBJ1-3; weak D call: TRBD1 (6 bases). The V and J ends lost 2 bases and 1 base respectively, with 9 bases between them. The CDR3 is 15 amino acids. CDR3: CASSLRGASGNTIYF. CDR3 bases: TGTGCCAGCAGTTTAAGGGGGGCATCTGGAAACACCATATATTTT.

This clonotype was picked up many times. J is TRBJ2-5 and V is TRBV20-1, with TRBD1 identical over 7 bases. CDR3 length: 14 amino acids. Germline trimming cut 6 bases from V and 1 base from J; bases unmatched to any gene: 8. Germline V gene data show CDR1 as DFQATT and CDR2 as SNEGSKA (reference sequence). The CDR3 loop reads CSAPLDRPQETQYF. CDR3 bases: TGCAGTGCCCCACTGGACAGGCCCCAAGAGACCCAGTACTTC.

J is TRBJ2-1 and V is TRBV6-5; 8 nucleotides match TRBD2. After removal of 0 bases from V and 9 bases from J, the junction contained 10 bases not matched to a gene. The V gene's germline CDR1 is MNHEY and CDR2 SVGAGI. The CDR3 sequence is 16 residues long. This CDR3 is CASSYSKGASGSEQFF. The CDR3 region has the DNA TGTGCCAGCAGTTACTCGAAAGGCGCTAGCGGGTCTGAGCAGTTCTTC.

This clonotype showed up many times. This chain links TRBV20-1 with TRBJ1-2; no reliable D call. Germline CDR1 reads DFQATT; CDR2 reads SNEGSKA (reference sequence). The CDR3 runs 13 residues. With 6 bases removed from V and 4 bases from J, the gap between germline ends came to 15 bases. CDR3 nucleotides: TGCAGTGCCCCCCCGGTCGAGAGCTATGGCTACACCTTC. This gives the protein CSAPPVESYGYTF.

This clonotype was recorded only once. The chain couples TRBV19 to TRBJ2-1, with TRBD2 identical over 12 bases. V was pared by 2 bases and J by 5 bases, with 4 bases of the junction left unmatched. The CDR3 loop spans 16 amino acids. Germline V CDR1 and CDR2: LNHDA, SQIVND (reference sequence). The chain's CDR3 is CASSILAGGPDNEQFF. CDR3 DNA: TGTGCCAGTAGTATACTAGCGGGGGGGCCGGACAATGAGCAGTTCTTC.

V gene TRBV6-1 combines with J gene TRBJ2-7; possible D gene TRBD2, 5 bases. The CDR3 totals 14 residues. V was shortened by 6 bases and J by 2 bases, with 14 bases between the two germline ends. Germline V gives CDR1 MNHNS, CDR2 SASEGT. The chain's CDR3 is CASRTLGGPYEQYF. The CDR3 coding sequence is TGTGCCAGCAGGACCCTCGGCGGGCCCTACGAGCAGTACTTC.

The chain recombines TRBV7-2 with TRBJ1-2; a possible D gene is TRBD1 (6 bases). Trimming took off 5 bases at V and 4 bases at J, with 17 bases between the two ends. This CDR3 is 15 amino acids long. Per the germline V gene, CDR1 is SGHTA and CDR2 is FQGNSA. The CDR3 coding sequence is TGTGCCAGCAGCCCCCGGGACACAAGGATCTATGGCTACACCTTC. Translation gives CASSPRDTRIYGYTF.

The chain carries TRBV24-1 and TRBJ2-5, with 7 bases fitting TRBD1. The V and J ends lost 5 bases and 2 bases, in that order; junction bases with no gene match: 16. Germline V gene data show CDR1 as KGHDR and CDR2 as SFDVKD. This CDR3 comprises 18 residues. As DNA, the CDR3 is TGTGCCACCAGTGGTTTCGCAGGGAAGGGGGCCACGCAAGAGACCCAGTACTTC. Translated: CATSGFAGKGATQETQYF.

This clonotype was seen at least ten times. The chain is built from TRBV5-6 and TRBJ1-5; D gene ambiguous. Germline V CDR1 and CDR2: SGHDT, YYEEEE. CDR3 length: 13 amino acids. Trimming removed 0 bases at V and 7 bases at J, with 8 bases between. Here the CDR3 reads CASSLDTEQPQHF. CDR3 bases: TGTGCCAGCAGCTTGGATACGGAGCAGCCCCAGCATTTT.

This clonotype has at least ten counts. The CDR3 bases are TGCAGTGCTAGAGATTTTCGCTCCTACAATGAGCAGTTCTTC. Translated, it gives CSARDFRSYNEQFF. This sequence joins TRBV20-1 and TRBJ2-1; D gene ambiguous. The germline V gene has CDR1 DFQATT and CDR2 SNEGSKA (reference sequence). The CDR3 length is 14 residues. Trimming removed 0 bases from V and 0 bases from J, with 6 bases in between.

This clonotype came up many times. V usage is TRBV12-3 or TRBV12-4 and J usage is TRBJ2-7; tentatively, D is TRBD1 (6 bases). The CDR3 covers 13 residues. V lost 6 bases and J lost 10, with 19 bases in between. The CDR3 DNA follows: TGTGCCAGCAGCATGGTACAGGGTAGTTTCCAGTACGTC. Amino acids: CASSMVQGSFQYV.